These 22 T cell receptor beta chains came from one sample sequenced in a study of a mutant IDH1 vaccine in newly diagnosed glioma. These receptors have no identified antigens. Time point given: week 23, last vaccination. It was 300 ug of mutant IDH1 20-mer peptide that made up each vaccine dose, given with topical imiquimod. The data were produced by immunoSEQ multiplex PCR, yet TCRdb's version contains in-frame clones alone and is incomplete. The table has approximately 60,000 clones, around 84% seen once; the top ten hold 3.5% to 4.5%. The source was PBMCs, collected from a glioma patient whose treatment included an IDH1 peptide vaccine. These receptors were collected from a man between 25 and 39 years old with glioma.

This clone has a single count. The V gene is TRBV30, the J gene TRBJ2-3; D is unclear. V was cut by 7 bases and J by 0 bases, with 11 bases left in between. Germline V gene lookup returns CDR1 GTSNPN and CDR2 SVGIG (reference sequence). There are 13 residues in the CDR3. The CDR3 DNA reads as TGTGCCTTTTCCTCCTCTAGCACAGATACGCAGTATTTT. It codes for CAFSSSSTDTQYF.

This chain uses TRBV19 with TRBJ2-3; D is unresolved. Trimming removed 3 bases from V and 2 bases from J, with 9 bases in between. Looked up from germline, CDR1 is LNHDA and CDR2 is SQIVND (reference sequence). This CDR3 comprises 14 residues. The CDR3 bases are TGTGCCAGTAGTATTAGTCGCGTCACAGATACGCAGTATTTT. It codes for CASSISRVTDTQYF.

The chain carries TRBV9 and TRBJ2-5, with D perhaps assigned TRBD1 or TRBD2 (6 bases each). The V gene lost 0 bases and the J gene lost 4 bases, with 10 bases spanning the gap. This CDR3 has 14 residues. Per germline, CDR1 SGDLS and CDR2 YYNGEE. CDR3 nucleotides: TGTGCCAGCAGCGTAGGGGGGGCCCTAGAGACCCAGTACTTC. Residues: CASSVGGALETQYF.

The gene calls are TRBV5-1 and TRBJ2-7; 7 bases fit TRBD2. The CDR3 contains 19 residues. Germline loops: CDR1 SGHRS, CDR2 YFSETQ. Trimming cost V 1 base and J 0 bases; bases outside gene matches: 16. The CDR3 protein is CASSLYGGSSPQGSYEQYF. Here the CDR3 DNA reads TGCGCCAGCAGCTTGTACGGGGGGAGCTCTCCCCAAGGCTCCTACGAGCAGTACTTC.

The chain links TRBV5-4 to TRBJ2-7; TRBD2 aligns across 9 bases. The ends lost 4 bases at V and 7 bases at J; junction bases unmatched: 15. This CDR3 region has 16 residues. Germline CDR1 is SGHNT and CDR2 is YYREEE (reference sequence). This chain's CDR3 is CASSQAGTSTLMEQYF. The CDR3 region has the DNA TGTGCCAGCAGCCAAGCCGGGACTAGCACTCTAATGGAGCAGTACTTC.

The chain uses TRBV5-1 and TRBJ1-1, with D perhaps matching TRBD1 (6 bases). V dropped 0 bases and J dropped 0 bases, with 6 bases sitting between them. Germline CDR1 SGHRS, CDR2 YFSETQ. CDR3 length: 14 amino acids. The CDR3 sequence is CASSLGQVNTEAFF. The CDR3 DNA sequence: TGCGCCAGCAGCTTGGGACAGGTGAACACTGAAGCTTTCTTT.

The gene calls are TRBV4-2 and TRBJ1-5; TRBD1 might be the D (6 bases). Germline loops: CDR1 LGHNA, CDR2 YNFKEQ. V lost 5 bases and J 3 bases, leaving 11 bases between the germline ends. This CDR3 has 14 residues. The CDR3 nucleotides are TGTGCCAGCAGCATTACAGGGTACAATCAGCCCCAGCATTTT. Translating it yields CASSITGYNQPQHF.

The chain employs TRBV19 and TRBJ1-5; TRBD1 agrees at 7 bases. CDR3 length equals 14 residues. Trimming took 5 bases from V and 5 from J; bases not matched to a gene: 6. Per the germline V gene, CDR1 is LNHDA and CDR2 is SQIVND (reference sequence). The CDR3 DNA sequence: TGTGCCAGTAGTTCCCAGGGGGGGGATCAGCCCCAGCATTTT. Translating gives CASSSQGGDQPQHF.

This chain links TRBV10-3 with TRBJ1-2, with no clear D. Germline-derived CDR1 and CDR2 are ENHRY and SYGVKD. This CDR3 is built from 14 residues. Trimming took 4 bases from V and 6 from J, leaving 15 bases between them. CDR3 coding DNA: TGTGCCATCAGTGCGAGGACGGAAGAGCATGGCTACACCTTC. As protein: CAISARTEEHGYTF.

V gene TRBV6-5 combines with J gene TRBJ1-1, with TRBD1 matching over 9 bases. The CDR3 has 15 amino acids. Germline V lookup: CDR1 MNHEY, CDR2 SVGAGI. V was pared by 5 bases and J by 5 bases, with 9 bases of the junction left unmatched. CDR3 DNA: TGTGCCAGCAGTCCCCACGGGACAGGGTGGACTGAAGCTTTCTTT. Protein product: CASSPHGTGWTEAFF.

This clone was observed a handful of times. The gene calls are TRBV5-6 and TRBJ1-1, with a weak D call TRBD1 (5 bases). With 5 bases removed from V and 5 bases from J, the gap between germline ends came to 16 bases. Germline lookup yields CDR1 SGHDT and CDR2 YYEEEE. The CDR3 sequence is 14 residues long. The CDR3 DNA sequence: TGTGCCAGCAGTGGGGGGATACGAGGTACTGAAGCTTTCTTT. Amino acid sequence: CASSGGIRGTEAFF.

The rearrangement joins TRBV7-9 to TRBJ2-3, with D possibly TRBD1 on 5 matching bases. Germline-derived CDR1 and CDR2 are SEHNR and FQNEAQ (reference sequence). The CDR3 runs to 14 residues. Trimming shortened V by 5 bases and J by 2 bases, and 11 bases separated the two germline ends. Here the CDR3 DNA reads TGTGCCAGCAGCGCGGACACTTCCACAGATACGCAGTATTTT. Protein: CASSADTSTDTQYF.

V usage is TRBV5-4 and J usage is TRBJ1-2, with 8 bases fitting TRBD1. The germline CDR1 and CDR2 sequences are SGHNT and YYREEE (reference sequence). The CDR3 has 16 amino acids. After removal of 0 bases from V and 4 bases from J, the junction contained 8 bases not matched to a gene. The CDR3 spells CASSLVAGGSGYGYTF. The CDR3 DNA reads as TGTGCCAGCAGCTTGGTTGCAGGGGGCTCTGGCTATGGCTACACCTTC.

The chain couples TRBV5-6 to TRBJ2-7; D may be TRBD1 (5 bases). Germline V gene sequence: CDR1 SGHDT, CDR2 YYEEEE. CDR3 length: 12 residues. Trimming took off 3 bases at V and 6 bases at J, with 10 bases between the two ends. CDR3 protein: CASSSQGLEQYF. In DNA form, the CDR3 reads TGTGCCAGCAGCTCCCAGGGCCTCGAGCAGTACTTC.

V gene TRBV4-1 combines with J gene TRBJ1-2; TRBD1 is a possible D gene (5 bases). The CDR3 has 17 amino acids. V lost 0 bases and J 4 bases, leaving 18 bases between the germline ends. CDR1 is MGHRA and CDR2 is YSYEKL in the germline V gene. The CDR3 loop is CASSQEEGFAFSYGYTF. The CDR3 coding sequence is TGCGCCAGCAGCCAAGAGGAGGGGTTTGCTTTCTCCTATGGCTACACCTTC.

The genes are TRBV7-8 and TRBJ2-3; 10 bases align to TRBD2. Germline V gene sequence: CDR1 SGHVS, CDR2 FQNEAQ. Losses at the gene ends were 1 base for V and 0 bases for J; bases not matched to a gene: 7. The CDR3 spans 18 residues. The CDR3 DNA follows: TGTGCCAGCAGCTTAGATCGGCTAGCGGGGGCCAGCACAGATACGCAGTATTTT. Encoded protein: CASSLDRLAGASTDTQYF.

V is TRBV2 and J is TRBJ1-2, with a tentative D call TRBD1 (5 bases). The CDR3 consists of 13 residues. Between the trimmed V and J ends, which lost 3 bases and 5 bases, there was a span of 10 bases. Germline loops: CDR1 SNHLY, CDR2 FYNNEI. DNA of the CDR3: TGTGCCAGCAGTGAGACAGACCGTTATGGCTACACCTTC. This gives the protein CASSETDRYGYTF.

The chain recombines TRBV5-5 with TRBJ2-4; D is unclear. With 1 base removed from V and 8 bases from J, the gap between germline ends came to 16 bases. The germline gives CDR1 SGHKS, CDR2 YYEKEE (reference sequence). The CDR3 length is 15 residues. The CDR3 sequence is CASSLKAPRLDIQYF. The CDR3 DNA sequence: TGTGCCAGCAGCTTGAAGGCCCCCCGCTTAGACATTCAGTACTTC.

The J gene is TRBJ1-6, the V gene TRBV19; D is unclear. Germline V gene sequence: CDR1 LNHDA, CDR2 SQIVND (reference sequence). The germline V and J ends were trimmed by 7 bases and 0 bases, with 13 bases remaining between them. The CDR3 runs to 16 residues. In DNA, the CDR3 is TGTGCCAGTAAAATACGTGGGAGCTCCTATAATTCACCCCTCCACTTT. Translated, it gives CASKIRGSSYNSPLHF.

The V and J genes are TRBV6-1 and TRBJ2-5; TRBD2 matches at 15 bases. Near its end, the DNA agrees better with TRBJ2-7, so the J call may be wrong. CDR1 MNHNS and CDR2 SASEGT come from the germline V gene. The length of the CDR3 is 15 residues. This CDR3 is CASSERTSGGAEQYF. The CDR3 region has the DNA TGTGCCAGCAGTGAACGGACTAGCGGGGGGGCCGAGCAGTACTTC.

The chain employs TRBV18 and TRBJ2-1; the D gene is possibly TRBD2 (5 bases). Per the germline V gene, CDR1 is KGHSH and CDR2 is LQKENI. V was trimmed by 6 bases and J by 2 bases, leaving 11 bases between them. The CDR3 runs 14 residues. The DNA for the CDR3 is TGTGCCAGCTCTCGGCCCGGGGCCTACAATGAGCAGTTCTTC. Amino acid sequence: CASSRPGAYNEQFF.

The chain has TRBV7-9 and TRBJ1-5; maybe TRBD1 (6 bases). CDR1 is SEHNR, CDR2 FQNEAQ, per germline (reference sequence). The CDR3 consists of 16 residues. Trimming cost V 0 bases and J 7 bases, with 16 bases left between them. For the CDR3, the DNA is TGTGCCAGCAGCTTAGCGCACATGGGACAAGCCCAGCCCCAGCATTTT. Its translation: CASSLAHMGQAQPQHF.